This is a list of T cell receptor beta chains from one sample in a study of cytomegalovirus exposure and HLA in healthy donors. TCRdb's table, derived via immunoSEQ multiplex PCR, lists solely in-frame clones and lacks some. In the table there are 95,000 to 150,000 clones, more than 75% of which are singletons. Sample: PBMCs. These TCRs come from a woman in her 30s in good health and CMV-seronegative. CDR3s include the opening cysteine and the closing phenylalanine or tryptophan. The order of the fields is J gene, clone size, V gene, D gene, CDR3 DNA, CDR3 protein. D genes are given only for firm matches. The size field is filled for only some rows; it gives once, few, many or a size class.

J: TRBJ1-6; size: .; V: TRBV2; D: TRBD1; DNA: TGTGCCAGCAGTGGGACAGGGGGGAGCTCCTATAATTCACCCCTCCACTTT; CDR3: CASSGTGGSSYNSPLHF
J: TRBJ1-4; size: .; V: TRBV7-6; D: .; DNA: TGTGCCAGCAGCTTAGCTCGGGGGGGGGAAAAACTGTTTTTT; CDR3: CASSLARGGEKLFF
J: TRBJ1-6; size: few; V: TRBV2; D: .; DNA: TGTGCCGGGGGAGCGGGGAATTCACCCCTCCACTTT; CDR3: CAGGAGNSPLHF
J: TRBJ1-2; size: .; V: TRBV5-1; D: .; DNA: TGCGCCAGCAGCGGGCAGGGATTTTATGGCTACACCTTC; CDR3: CASSGQGFYGYTF
J: TRBJ2-7; size: .; V: TRBV5-5; D: TRBD1; DNA: TGTGCCAGCAGCTTGACAGGGGGCGGCGAGCAGTACTTC; CDR3: CASSLTGGGEQYF
J: TRBJ1-2; size: .; V: TRBV10-3; D: TRBD1; DNA: TGTGCCACCGAAGAGCAACAGGGGATGGGCTACACCTTC; CDR3: CATEEQQGMGYTF
J: TRBJ2-7; size: many; V: TRBV7-2; D: TRBD2; DNA: TGTGCCAGCAGCTTAGCTAGCGGGGGCTCCTCCCTCAGCTCCTACGAGCAGTACTTC; CDR3: CASSLASGGSSLSSYEQYF
J: TRBJ1-2; size: few; V: TRBV6-5; D: .; DNA: TGTGCCAGCAGTTTAGCCTTCCCCGGAGACTATGGCTACACCTTC; CDR3: CASSLAFPGDYGYTF
J: TRBJ1-4; size: .; V: TRBV7-8; D: .; DNA: TGTGCCAGCAGCTTCGTCGGCGGGGCAACTAATGAAAAACTGTTTTTT; CDR3: CASSFVGGATNEKLFF
J: TRBJ2-5; size: .; V: TRBV7-9; D: TRBD2; DNA: TGTGCCAGCAGCTTAACGCTAACTAGCGGATACCAAGAGACCCAGTACTTC; CDR3: CASSLTLTSGYQETQYF
J: TRBJ1-6; size: .; V: TRBV12-5; D: TRBD1; DNA: TGTGCTAGTGGGGATAACGGGACAGGGGGAAATTCACCCCTCCACTTT; CDR3: CASGDNGTGGNSPLHF
J: TRBJ2-3; size: .; V: TRBV27; D: TRBD1; DNA: TGTGCCAGCAGTTCCCGGGACAGGGGGACAGATACGCAGTATTTT; CDR3: CASSSRDRGTDTQYF
J: TRBJ2-2; size: .; V: TRBV6-5; D: TRBD1; DNA: TGTGCCAGCAGCGGGACAGGGGATAACACCGGGGAGCTGTTTTTT; CDR3: CASSGTGDNTGELFF
J: TRBJ1-1; size: once; V: TRBV9; D: TRBD1; DNA: TGTGCCAGCAGCCCCAGACAGGGCCAGGATCGGGCTGAAGCTTTCTTT; CDR3: CASSPRQGQDRAEAFF
J: TRBJ2-7; size: .; V: TRBV4-3; D: .; DNA: TGCGCCAGCAGCCAAGGAAATCGCGGCAGCGAGCAGTACTTC; CDR3: CASSQGNRGSEQYF
J: TRBJ1-5; size: .; V: TRBV19; D: .; DNA: TGTGCCAGTAGTATCCAGAAGAATAGCAATCAGCCCCAGCATTTT; CDR3: CASSIQKNSNQPQHF
J: TRBJ1-4; size: .; V: TRBV6-4; D: TRBD1; DNA: TGTGCCAGCACGGGGACAGATAAGGAAAAACTGTTTTTT; CDR3: CASTGTDKEKLFF
J: TRBJ1-2; size: .; V: TRBV29-1; D: TRBD1; DNA: TGCAGCGTAGGAGGGGGCTTAAGCTATGGCTACACCTTC; CDR3: CSVGGGLSYGYTF
J: TRBJ2-1; size: once; V: TRBV7-9; D: TRBD2; DNA: TGTGCCAGCAGCTTAATAGCGGGGGCGGGGAATGAGCAGTTCTTC; CDR3: CASSLIAGAGNEQFF
J: TRBJ2-5; size: few; V: TRBV6-1; D: .; DNA: TGTGCCAGCCAGGCAGGGCAAGAGACCCAGTACTTC; CDR3: CASQAGQETQYF
J: TRBJ2-5; size: .; V: TRBV11-2; D: .; DNA: TGTGCCAGCAGCTTAGAGGCGGGGCAAGAGACCCAGTACTTC; CDR3: CASSLEAGQETQYF
J: TRBJ2-7; size: once; V: TRBV12-5; D: .; DNA: TGTGCTAGTGGTTTGGCCCTACCGGCTTACAGGGACGAGCAGTACTTC; CDR3: CASGLALPAYRDEQYF
J: TRBJ1-1; size: once; V: TRBV6-1; D: TRBD1; DNA: TGTGCCAGCAGCGACAGGGATCCAACTGAAGCTTTCTTT; CDR3: CASSDRDPTEAFF
J: TRBJ2-1; size: .; V: TRBV6-6; D: .; DNA: TGTGCCAGCAGTTCCCTTCTGGGGCCCTACAATGAGCAGTTCTTC; CDR3: CASSSLLGPYNEQFF
J: TRBJ1-3; size: .; V: TRBV7-2; D: .; DNA: TGTGCCAGCAGCTTAAACATAGGGGCTGGAAACACCATATATTTT; CDR3: CASSLNIGAGNTIYF
J: TRBJ1-1; size: .; V: TRBV10-3; D: TRBD1; DNA: TGTGCCATCAGTGAGTATCCGGCAGGGGGCAACCTGAACACTGAAGCTTTCTTT; CDR3: CAISEYPAGGNLNTEAFF
J: TRBJ2-7; size: .; V: TRBV7-2; D: TRBD2; DNA: TGTGCCAGCAGCTTGGGTCTAGCGGGGTCCTACGAGCAGTACTTC; CDR3: CASSLGLAGSYEQYF
J: TRBJ2-7; size: .; V: TRBV11-3; D: .; DNA: TGTGCCAGCAGAATGTCTCCCTCCTACGAGCAGTACTTC; CDR3: CASRMSPSYEQYF
J: TRBJ2-5; size: .; V: TRBV5-4; D: .; DNA: TGTGCCAGCAGCTTTTCCCCCAGGGTCCAAGAGACCCAGTACTTC; CDR3: CASSFSPRVQETQYF
J: TRBJ2-1; size: .; V: TRBV4-1; D: .; DNA: TGCGCCAGCAGCCAAGATCGGCAGGGCTTCAATGAGCAGTTCTTC; CDR3: CASSQDRQGFNEQFF
J: TRBJ2-3; size: .; V: TRBV9; D: TRBD2; DNA: TGTGCCAGCAGCGCCCAGAGCGGGGGGATGGCAGATACGCAGTATTTT; CDR3: CASSAQSGGMADTQYF
J: TRBJ2-7; size: .; V: TRBV6-5; D: .; DNA: TGTGCCAGCAGACTACAGGTGTCCTCCTACGAGCAGTACTTC; CDR3: CASRLQVSSYEQYF
J: TRBJ2-1; size: .; V: TRBV30; D: TRBD2; DNA: TGTGCCTGGAGTCCGGGACTAGCTAGGGAGCAGTTCTTC; CDR3: CAWSPGLAREQFF
J: TRBJ2-2; size: .; V: TRBV2; D: .; DNA: TGTGCCAGCAGCGCCGGGTCGGTGAACACCGGGGAGCTGTTTTTT; CDR3: CASSAGSVNTGELFF
J: TRBJ2-1; size: .; V: TRBV5-1; D: .; DNA: TGCGCCAGCAGTCTACCAGTAGGCGGGGACAATGAGCAGTTCTTC; CDR3: CASSLPVGGDNEQFF
J: TRBJ2-7; size: .; V: TRBV13; D: .; DNA: TGTGCCAGCAGCTCGCAGACAGGAGCAAGGGGCCCCTACGAGCAGTACTTC; CDR3: CASSSQTGARGPYEQYF
J: TRBJ2-1; size: .; V: TRBV7-3; D: .; DNA: TGTGCCAGCAGCTTAGCGGTACTCAATGAGCAGTTCTTC; CDR3: CASSLAVLNEQFF
J: TRBJ2-3; size: .; V: TRBV10-3; D: TRBD2; DNA: TGTGCCATCAGATCAGCGGGGGTAAGCACAGATACGCAGTATTTT; CDR3: CAIRSAGVSTDTQYF
J: TRBJ1-4; size: .; V: TRBV14; D: .; DNA: TGTGCCAGCAGCCAAGGGAGCGGGGAAAATGAAAAACTGTTTTTT; CDR3: CASSQGSGENEKLFF
J: TRBJ1-6; size: .; V: TRBV11-3; D: .; DNA: TGTGCCAGCAGCCCCAGGGAAGGTAATTCACCCCTCCACTTT; CDR3: CASSPREGNSPLHF
J: TRBJ2-5; size: .; V: TRBV4-2; D: TRBD2; DNA: TGTGCCAGCAGCCCTCGGACTAGCGGGGAGGGAGAGACCCAGTACTTC; CDR3: CASSPRTSGEGETQYF
J: TRBJ1-2; size: .; V: TRBV7-8; D: .; DNA: TGTGCCAGCAGCTTCGGAGGGCGTGACGGCTACACCTTC; CDR3: CASSFGGRDGYTF
J: TRBJ2-2; size: .; V: TRBV7-3; D: TRBD1; DNA: TGTGCCAGCAGCTTATCAGGCACAGGGGTTCCCGGGGAGCTGTTTTTT; CDR3: CASSLSGTGVPGELFF
J: TRBJ2-1; size: .; V: TRBV2; D: TRBD2; DNA: TGTGCCAGCAGGAAAACTAGCGGGGGGGCCAATGAGCAGTTCTTC; CDR3: CASRKTSGGANEQFF
J: TRBJ1-2; size: few; V: TRBV29-1; D: TRBD1; DNA: TGCAGCGTTGAGGTAGAGGGACAGGGGTACTATGGCTACACCTTC; CDR3: CSVEVEGQGYYGYTF
J: TRBJ2-5; size: few; V: TRBV4-3; D: TRBD1; DNA: TGCGCCAGCAGCCAAGAGCCCTCAGGGGGTTCTGAGACCCAGTACTTC; CDR3: CASSQEPSGGSETQYF
J: TRBJ1-6; size: .; V: TRBV6-9; D: .; DNA: TGTGCCAGCAGTCGCGGTGGATTAAACAATTCACCCCTCCACTTT; CDR3: CASSRGGLNNSPLHF
J: TRBJ2-1; size: .; V: TRBV19; D: .; DNA: TGTGCCAGTAGTATCCAAGGACAGATATACAATGAGCAGTTCTTC; CDR3: CASSIQGQIYNEQFF
J: TRBJ1-2; size: .; V: TRBV5-1; D: TRBD1; DNA: TGCGCCAGCACCCCGGGACAGGGGTATGGCTACACCTTC; CDR3: CASTPGQGYGYTF
J: TRBJ2-4; size: .; V: TRBV4-3; D: .; DNA: TGCGCCAGCAGCCAAGATCTCTCGGTACTAGCCAAAAACATTCAGTACTTC; CDR3: CASSQDLSVLAKNIQYF
J: TRBJ2-7; size: .; V: TRBV6-1; D: TRBD1; DNA: TGTGCCAGCAGTGAAGCGCTTCAGGGGGTCAAGTACTTC; CDR3: CASSEALQGVKYF
J: TRBJ2-7; size: .; V: TRBV7-3; D: .; DNA: TGTGCCAGCAGCCCGGGACTTTCCTACGAGCAGTACTTC; CDR3: CASSPGLSYEQYF
J: TRBJ2-5; size: .; V: TRBV27; D: .; DNA: TGTGCCAGCAGTCCCCGACTAGAAGGGACCCAGTACTTC; CDR3: CASSPRLEGTQYF
J: TRBJ1-5; size: .; V: TRBV21-1; D: .; DNA: TGTGCCAGCAGCAGTGGGACAGGGGGAAGGTTGGTGCCCCAGCATTTT; CDR3: CASSSGTGGRLVPQHF
J: TRBJ1-1; size: .; V: TRBV2; D: .; DNA: TGTGCCAGCAGTACGGTGAACACTGAAGCTTTCTTT; CDR3: CASSTVNTEAFF